This T cell receptor beta chain is from a study of CD8 T cell repertoires and HIV-1 epitope variants. Whole-study context: Epitopes were three Gag families plus Nef HW9 and YT9. An uncultured baseline aliquot held 1M T cells. Whole-study results and caveats: Roughly nine antigen-specific TCR beta clonotypes were found; more than five seemed cross-reactive to variants.

CDR1 is KGHSH and CDR2 is LQKENI in the germline V gene. CDR3 length equals 13 residues. Trimming shortened V by 0 bases and J by 10 bases, and 12 bases separated the two germline ends. Concerning this clone itself: The antigen remains undetermined.

On the immunoSEQ platform, TCR beta CDR3s were sequenced at survey depth. TCRdb's copy holds only in-frame clones and misses some; the assay was immunoSEQ multiplex PCR. The sample has 95,000 or so clones, approximately 70% seen once; the top ten hold roughly 24%. This rearrangement joins TRBV18 to TRBJ1-1; D might be TRBD1 (6 bases). The sample consisted of uncultured baseline CD8+ T cells from peripheral blood mononuclear cells (PBMCs). The receptor's source is a male donor with HIV. The CDR3 is CASSPPHRDGAFF. As DNA, the CDR3 is TGTGCCAGCTCACCACCGCACAGGGACGGAGCTTTCTTT.